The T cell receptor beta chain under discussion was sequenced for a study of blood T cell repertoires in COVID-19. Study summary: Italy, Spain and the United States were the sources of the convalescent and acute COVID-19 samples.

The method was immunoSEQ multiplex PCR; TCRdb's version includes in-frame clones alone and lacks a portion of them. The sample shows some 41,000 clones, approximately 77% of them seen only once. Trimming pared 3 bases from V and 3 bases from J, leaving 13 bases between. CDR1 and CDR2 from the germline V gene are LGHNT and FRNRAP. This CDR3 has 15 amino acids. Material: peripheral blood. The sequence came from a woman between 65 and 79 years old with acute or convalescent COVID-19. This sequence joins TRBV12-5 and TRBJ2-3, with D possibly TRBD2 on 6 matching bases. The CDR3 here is CASGLVGGSTDTQYF. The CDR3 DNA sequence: TGTGCTAGTGGTTTAGTCGGGGGTTCGACAGATACGCAGTATTTT. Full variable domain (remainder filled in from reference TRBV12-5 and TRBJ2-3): DARVTQTPRHKVTEMGQEVTMRCQPILGHNTVFWYRQTMMQGLELLAYFRNRAPLDDSGMPKDRFSAEMPDATLATLKIQPSEPRDSAVYFCASGLVGGSTDTQYFGPGTRLTVL.